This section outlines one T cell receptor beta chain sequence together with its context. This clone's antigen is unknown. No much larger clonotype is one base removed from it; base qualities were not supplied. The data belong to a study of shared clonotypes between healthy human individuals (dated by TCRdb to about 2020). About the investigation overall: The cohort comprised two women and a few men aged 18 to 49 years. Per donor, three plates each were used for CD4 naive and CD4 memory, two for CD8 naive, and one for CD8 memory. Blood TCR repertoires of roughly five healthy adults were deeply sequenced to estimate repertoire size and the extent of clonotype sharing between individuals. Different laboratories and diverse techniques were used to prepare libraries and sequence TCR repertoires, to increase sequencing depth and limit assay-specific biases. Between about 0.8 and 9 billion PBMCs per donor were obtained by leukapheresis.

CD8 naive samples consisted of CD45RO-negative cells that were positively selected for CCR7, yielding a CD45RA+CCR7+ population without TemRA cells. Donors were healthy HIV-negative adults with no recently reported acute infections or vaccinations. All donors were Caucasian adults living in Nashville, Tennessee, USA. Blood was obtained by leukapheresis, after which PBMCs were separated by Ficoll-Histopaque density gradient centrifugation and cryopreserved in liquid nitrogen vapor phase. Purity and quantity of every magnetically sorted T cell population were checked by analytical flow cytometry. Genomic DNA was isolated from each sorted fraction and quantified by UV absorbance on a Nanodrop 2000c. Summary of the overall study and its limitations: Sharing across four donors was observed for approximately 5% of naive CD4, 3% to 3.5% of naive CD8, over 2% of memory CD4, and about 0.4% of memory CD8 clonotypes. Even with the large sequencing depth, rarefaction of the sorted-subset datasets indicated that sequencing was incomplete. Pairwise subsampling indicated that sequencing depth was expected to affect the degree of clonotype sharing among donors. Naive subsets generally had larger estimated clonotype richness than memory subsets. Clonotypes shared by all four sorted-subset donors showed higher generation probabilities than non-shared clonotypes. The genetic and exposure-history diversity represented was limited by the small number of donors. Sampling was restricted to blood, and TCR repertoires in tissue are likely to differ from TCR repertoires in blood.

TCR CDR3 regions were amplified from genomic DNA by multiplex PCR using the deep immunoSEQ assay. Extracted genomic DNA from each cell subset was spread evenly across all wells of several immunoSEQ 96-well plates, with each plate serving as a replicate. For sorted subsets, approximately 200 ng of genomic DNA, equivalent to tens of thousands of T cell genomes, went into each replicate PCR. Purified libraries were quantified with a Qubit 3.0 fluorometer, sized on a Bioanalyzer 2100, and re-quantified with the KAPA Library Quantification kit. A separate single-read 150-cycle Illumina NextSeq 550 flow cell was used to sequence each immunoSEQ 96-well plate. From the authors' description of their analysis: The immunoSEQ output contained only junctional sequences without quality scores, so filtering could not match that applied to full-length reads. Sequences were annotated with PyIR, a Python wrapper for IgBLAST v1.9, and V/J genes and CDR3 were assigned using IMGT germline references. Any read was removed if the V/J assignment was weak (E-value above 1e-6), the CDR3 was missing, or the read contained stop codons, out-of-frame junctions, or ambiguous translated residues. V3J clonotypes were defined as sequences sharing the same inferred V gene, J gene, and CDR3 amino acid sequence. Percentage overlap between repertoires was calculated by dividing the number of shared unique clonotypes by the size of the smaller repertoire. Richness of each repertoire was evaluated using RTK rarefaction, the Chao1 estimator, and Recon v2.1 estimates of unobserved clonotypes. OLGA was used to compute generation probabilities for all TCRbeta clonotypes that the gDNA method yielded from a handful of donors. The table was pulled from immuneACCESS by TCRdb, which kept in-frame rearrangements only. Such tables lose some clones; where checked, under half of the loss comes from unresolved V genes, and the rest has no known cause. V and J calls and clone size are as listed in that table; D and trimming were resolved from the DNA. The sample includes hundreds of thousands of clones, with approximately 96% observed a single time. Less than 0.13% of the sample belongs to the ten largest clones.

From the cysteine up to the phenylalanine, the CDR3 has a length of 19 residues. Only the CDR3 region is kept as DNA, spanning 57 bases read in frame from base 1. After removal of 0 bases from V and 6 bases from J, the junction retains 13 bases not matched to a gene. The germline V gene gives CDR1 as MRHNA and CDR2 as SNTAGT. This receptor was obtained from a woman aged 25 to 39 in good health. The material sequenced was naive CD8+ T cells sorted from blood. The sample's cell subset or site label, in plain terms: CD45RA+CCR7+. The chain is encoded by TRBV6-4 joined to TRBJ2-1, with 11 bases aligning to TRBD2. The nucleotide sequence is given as TGTGCCAGCAGTGACTCGATGGGACTAGCGGTCCGGGAGGGCAATGAGCAGTTCTTC. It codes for CASSDSMGLAVREGNEQFF.